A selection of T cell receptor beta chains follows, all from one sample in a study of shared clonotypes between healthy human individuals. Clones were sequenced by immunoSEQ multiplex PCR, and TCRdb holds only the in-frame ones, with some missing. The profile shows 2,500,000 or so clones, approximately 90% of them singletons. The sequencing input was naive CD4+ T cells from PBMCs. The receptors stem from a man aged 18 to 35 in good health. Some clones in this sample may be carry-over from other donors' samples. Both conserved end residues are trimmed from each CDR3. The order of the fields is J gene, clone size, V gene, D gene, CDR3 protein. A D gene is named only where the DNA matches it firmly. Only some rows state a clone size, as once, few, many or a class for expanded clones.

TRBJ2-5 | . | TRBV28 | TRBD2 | ASRKGSGRASETQY
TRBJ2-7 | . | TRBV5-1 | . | ASSLNDEQY
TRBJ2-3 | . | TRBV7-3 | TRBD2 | ASSPRSGRATDTQY
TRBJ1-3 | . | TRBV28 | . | ASSSPGTSGNTIY
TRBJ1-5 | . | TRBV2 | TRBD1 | ASRGDSNQPQH
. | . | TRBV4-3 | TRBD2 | ASSQGREGSNDEQY
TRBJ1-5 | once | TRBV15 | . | ATQEGALNQPQH
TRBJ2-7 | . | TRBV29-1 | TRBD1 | SVARGLVYEQY
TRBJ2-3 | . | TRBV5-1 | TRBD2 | ASSMGLAGATDTQY
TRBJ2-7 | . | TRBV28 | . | ASSGQGLPAAYEQY
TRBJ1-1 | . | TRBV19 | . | ASRLREGRATEAF
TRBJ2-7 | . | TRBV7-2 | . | ASSKGQKYEQY
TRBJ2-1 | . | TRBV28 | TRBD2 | ASTSGGPGNEQF
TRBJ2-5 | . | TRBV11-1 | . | ASSLRGTGGETQY
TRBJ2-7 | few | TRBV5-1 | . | ASSFPGRVYEQY
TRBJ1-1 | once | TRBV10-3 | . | AISESNRGENTEAF
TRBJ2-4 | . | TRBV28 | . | ASSPRWQGKNIQY
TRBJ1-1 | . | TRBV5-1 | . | ASSLETGWGAEAF
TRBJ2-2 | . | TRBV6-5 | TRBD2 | ASSRGGGGTGELF
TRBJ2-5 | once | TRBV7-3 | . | ASSLNQGPGVHRY
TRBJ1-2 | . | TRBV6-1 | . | ASRIGPGSNYGYT
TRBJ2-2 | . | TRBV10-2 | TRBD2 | ASSERLAGAGGELF
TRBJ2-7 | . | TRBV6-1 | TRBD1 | ASRNTGGPSYEQY
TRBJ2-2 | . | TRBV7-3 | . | ASSPTLNTGELF
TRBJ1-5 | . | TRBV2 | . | ASARSNQPQH
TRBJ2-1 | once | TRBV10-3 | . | AISETRQSVEQF
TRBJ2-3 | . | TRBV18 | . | ASSQAVMGDTQY
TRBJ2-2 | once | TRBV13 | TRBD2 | ASREIVGLAGFGTGELF
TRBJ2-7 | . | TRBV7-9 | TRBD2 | ASTSGTTSYEQY
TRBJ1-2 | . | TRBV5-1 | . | ASSFDSGLGYT
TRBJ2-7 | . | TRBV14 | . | ASSQFGPYEQY
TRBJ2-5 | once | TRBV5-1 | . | ASRINGLGETQY
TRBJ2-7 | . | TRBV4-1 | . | ASSPPWRGRLYEQY
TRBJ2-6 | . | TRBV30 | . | AWSVRGTGANVLT
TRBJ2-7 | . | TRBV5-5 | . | ASSFSYSDEQY
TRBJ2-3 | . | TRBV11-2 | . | ASSLVPGHSTDTQY
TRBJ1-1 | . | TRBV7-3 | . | ASSPQGASTEAF
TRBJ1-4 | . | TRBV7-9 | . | ASSQTRASATNEKLF
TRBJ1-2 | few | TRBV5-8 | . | ASSLARRYGYT
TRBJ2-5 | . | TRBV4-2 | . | ASSLLDMGARGVETQY
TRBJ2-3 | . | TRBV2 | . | ASRDSTDTQY
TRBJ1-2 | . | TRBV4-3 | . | ASSQEMGDGYT
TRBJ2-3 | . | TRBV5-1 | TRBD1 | ASSPGQAAGTDTQY
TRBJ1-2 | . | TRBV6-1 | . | ASSGRSFYGYT
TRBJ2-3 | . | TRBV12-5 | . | ASSSRGRVTDTQY
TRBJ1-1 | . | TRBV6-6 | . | ASSYSGGAHTEAF
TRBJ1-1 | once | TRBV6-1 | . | ASSEPRQASNTEAF
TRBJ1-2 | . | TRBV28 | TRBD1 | ASSPGGQGVRSLSGYT
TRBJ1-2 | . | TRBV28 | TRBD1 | ASTGTEANYGYT
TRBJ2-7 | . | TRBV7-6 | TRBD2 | ASSTSEREYYEQY
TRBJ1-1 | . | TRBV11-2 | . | ASSLDRGNTEAF